The T cell receptor beta chain described here comes from a study of neurological immune-mediated disorders. Study findings and constraints: Phylogenetic grouping put 18 of 34 multiple sclerosis patients' repertoires into one related-CDR3 cluster, a possible signature.

From the 5' RACE reads, TCRdb called clonotypes with MiXCR, one entry per CDR3 protein. The sample has over 45,000 distinct CDR3 sequences; around 3.5% are singletons. This clonotype was observed at least ten times. Its antigen is still unknown. This TCR was sampled from a man aged 40-50 years with multiple sclerosis. The sequencing sample was made of PBMCs.

DNA of the CDR3: TGTGCCAGCCAAAGGGGGCCGATAAATCCCACAGATACGCAGTATTTT. Protein: CASQRGPINPTDTQYF. This rearrangement joins TRBV6-2 or TRBV6-3 to TRBJ2-3; the match to TRBD1 covers 7 bases. The CDR3 runs 16 residues. Trimming cost V 8 bases and J 2 bases; bases outside gene matches: 13. In germline, CDR1 is MNHEY, CDR2 SVGEGT.